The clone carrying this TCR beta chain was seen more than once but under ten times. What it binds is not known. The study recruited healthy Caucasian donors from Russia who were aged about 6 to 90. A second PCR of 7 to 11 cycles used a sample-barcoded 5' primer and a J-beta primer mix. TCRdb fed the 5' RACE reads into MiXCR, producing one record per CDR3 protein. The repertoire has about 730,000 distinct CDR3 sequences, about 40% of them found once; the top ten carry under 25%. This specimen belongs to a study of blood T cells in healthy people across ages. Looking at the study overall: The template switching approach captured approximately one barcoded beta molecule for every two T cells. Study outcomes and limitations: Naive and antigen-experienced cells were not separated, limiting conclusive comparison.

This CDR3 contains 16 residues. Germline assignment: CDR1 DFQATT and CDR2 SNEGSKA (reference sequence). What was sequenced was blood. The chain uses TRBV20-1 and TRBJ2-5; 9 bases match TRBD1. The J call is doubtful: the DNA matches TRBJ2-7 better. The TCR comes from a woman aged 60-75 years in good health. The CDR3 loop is CSAPRTGEGLIYEQYF. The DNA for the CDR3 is TGCAGTGCTCCGCGGACAGGGGAGGGCTTAATCTACGAGCAGTACTTC.